The clone carrying this TCR beta chain was found a few times. Its target is not known. This specimen comes from a study of blood T cells in healthy people across ages. Together with a sample-barcoded 5' primer, a J-beta primer mix was included in a second PCR lasting roughly 6 to 12 cycles. Every molecule of cDNA carried a tag from a template-switch adaptor with 12 random nucleotides. CDR3-containing paired-end reads numbering at least 2.5 million came from each sample. TCRdb processed the 5' RACE reads anew with MiXCR; each CDR3 protein has one entry. The top ten clones hold roughly an eighth of a sample with approximately 940,000 distinct CDR3 sequences, roughly 43% of them seen once. The sample providers were healthy Caucasian people from Russia, aged about 6 to 95. This CDR3 contains 11 residues. Between the trimmed V and J ends, which lost 2 bases and 11 bases, there was a span of 7 bases. CDR1 and CDR2 from the germline V gene are MNHEY and SVGEGT.

Study observations and caveats: It was the long-lived donors that had more naive CD4+ cells and higher diversity than aged donors.

This clonotype was obtained from a man between 25 and 39 years old in good health. This chain links TRBV6-2 or TRBV6-3 with TRBJ2-1; D gene ambiguous. The material sequenced was blood. The CDR3 spells CASSYGVQQFF. The CDR3 bases are TGTGCCAGCAGTTACGGGGTCCAGCAGTTCTTC.